This TCR beta chain was captured by sequencing in a study of T-cell reconstitution after alpha-beta-depleted transplantation in children. Study-wide points: Several patients had high TCRbeta diversity at day 60; it came from surviving recipient T cells and thymic progenitors. Where alpha-beta T cells came from about two months after transplant was reportedly several hundred expanded graft clones. T-cell numbers and diversity one year post-transplant derived largely from freshly generated T cells.

The TCRbeta library incorporated unique molecular identifiers. Each CDR3 protein gets one entry after TCRdb re-called the PCR reads with MiXCR. The sample yields just under 250,000 distinct CDR3 sequences, over 20% seen once. Germline V gives CDR1 SEHNR, CDR2 FQNEAQ (reference sequence). The V and J ends lost 4 bases and 4 bases, in that order; junction bases with no gene match: 7. The CDR3 consists of 14 residues. Worth noting for this clonotype: Antigen unknown.

V is TRBV7-9 and J is TRBJ2-7; 7 bases fit TRBD1. This TCR was recovered from a girl aged 2 to 10 with Fanconi anemia, due to receive a stem cell transplant. The sequenced sample was PBMCs, obtained before TCRalphabeta/CD19-depleted stem cell transplant. CDR3 loop: CASSSGGGLYEQYF. In nucleotides, the CDR3 is TGTGCCAGCAGCTCAGGGGGTGGGTTATACGAGCAGTACTTC.